The 10 T cell receptor beta chains reported below all come from one sample, sequenced in a study of identical twins. TCRdb fed the 5' RACE reads into MiXCR, producing one record per CDR3 protein. This sample has roughly 190,000 distinct CDR3 sequences; approximately 16% occur once, and the top ten carry roughly two fifths. The same specimen was also included in a second study, on T cells expressing NK-cell markers.

The sample comprised CD8+ T cells sorted from blood. The receptors originated from a woman between 18 and 29 years old in good health.

This clonotype appeared once. The V call is TRBV6-1, the J call TRBJ2-7; 7 nucleotides line up with TRBD1. The CDR3 loop spans 15 amino acids. The junction had 9 bases not matched to a gene; V was cut back by 5 bases and J by 2 bases. Per germline, CDR1 MNHNS and CDR2 SASEGT. CDR3 amino acids: CASSPGTVPAYEQYF. The CDR3 nucleotides are TGTGCCAGCAGTCCCGGGACAGTCCCAGCCTACGAGCAGTACTTC.

This clonotype was seen ten or more times. J is TRBJ2-2 and V is TRBV12-3 or TRBV12-4; weak D call: TRBD1 (6 bases). The CDR3 is 15 residues long. Trimming cost V 4 bases and J 5 bases, with 14 bases left between them. CDR3 in DNA: TGTGCCAGCAGTTCCCAGGGGCTGGGGACCGGGGAGCTGTTTTTT. Translation gives CASSSQGLGTGELFF.

In its sample, this clonotype was seen a few times. CDR3 sequence reads: CASSLEMGDEQFF. In nucleotides, the CDR3 is TGTGCCAGCAGCCTAGAAATGGGCGATGAGCAGTTCTTC. The rearrangement joins TRBV7-9 to TRBJ2-1; D is unclear. Trimming pared 5 bases from V and 8 bases from J, leaving 13 bases between. The CDR3 length is 13 residues. Looked up from germline, CDR1 is SEHNR and CDR2 is FQNEAQ (reference sequence).

A few counts support this clonotype. The V gene is TRBV12-3 or TRBV12-4, the J gene TRBJ1-5; 8 bases align to TRBD1. The CDR3 is 15 residues long. V shed 6 bases, J shed 4 bases, and the junction held 8 bases outside the gene matches. The DNA for the CDR3 is TGTGCCAGCAGCCAAACAGGGGGAAGGAATCAGCCCCAGCATTTT. Its translation: CASSQTGGRNQPQHF.

CDR3 region: CASSSRQELLYEQYF. Here the CDR3 DNA reads TGTGCCAGCAGCTCTAGACAGGAACTCCTCTACGAGCAGTACTTC. This rearrangement joins TRBV5-5 to TRBJ2-7; D is possibly TRBD1 (6 bases). This CDR3 is built from 15 residues. CDR1 is SGHKS, CDR2 YYEKEE, per germline (reference sequence). Trimming removed 3 bases from V and 3 bases from J, with 16 bases in between.

This sequence joins TRBV9 and TRBJ2-1, with D tentatively TRBD2 (5 bases). This CDR3 is built from 15 residues. Germline V gene lookup returns CDR1 SGDLS and CDR2 YYNGEE. Trimming took 4 bases from V and 4 from J, leaving 15 bases between them. CDR3: CASSPGSGGYNEQFF. The CDR3 nucleotides are TGTGCCAGCAGCCCGGGCAGCGGCGGATACAATGAGCAGTTCTTC.

The chain joins TRBV4-3 to TRBJ2-3, with D perhaps matching TRBD2 (5 bases). Trimming stripped 0 bases from V and 2 bases from J, with 15 bases between. Germline V gene data show CDR1 as LGHNA and CDR2 as YSLEER. This CDR3 is built from 17 residues. CDR3 bases: TGCGCCAGCAGCCAAGATCTCCTGCTGGACTTCACAGATACGCAGTATTTT. Residues: CASSQDLLLDFTDTQYF.

This clonotype was counted between two and nine times. The V call is TRBV7-9, the J call TRBJ2-1; possibly TRBD1 or TRBD2 for D (5 bases each). The CDR3 covers 14 residues. With 4 bases removed from V and 7 bases from J, the gap between germline ends came to 14 bases. Germline CDR1 is SEHNR and CDR2 is FQNEAQ (reference sequence). The CDR3 region is CASSSVGEPNEQFF. The CDR3 nucleotides are TGTGCCAGCAGCTCGGTGGGGGAGCCGAATGAGCAGTTCTTC.

The table lists this clonotype with a few counts. The J gene is TRBJ1-1, the V gene TRBV2; D ambiguous. The ends were cut back, 7 bases at V and 5 bases at J, with 11 bases in the middle. CDR3 length: 12 amino acids. Germline V gene data show CDR1 as SNHLY and CDR2 as FYNNEI. This CDR3 is CASISGRTEAFF. For the CDR3, the DNA is TGTGCCAGCATATCTGGGAGGACTGAAGCTTTCTTT.

The chain uses TRBV4-1 and TRBJ2-5, with D tentatively TRBD2 (7 bases). CDR3 length: 15 residues. CDR1 MGHRA and CDR2 YSYEKL come from the germline V gene. Trimming took 2 bases from V and 5 from J, leaving 15 bases between them. CDR3 nucleotide sequence: TGCGCCAGCAGCCAACAGTGGGGGAGGGGGGAGACCCAGTACTTC. Protein sequence: CASSQQWGRGETQYF.